This TCR beta chain was observed in a study of cytomegalovirus exposure and HLA in healthy donors. Germline V gene data show CDR1 as SGHNT and CDR2 as YYREEE (reference sequence). This CDR3 is 16 amino acids long. The V end lost 4 bases, the J end lost 4 bases, and 21 bases lay between the germline ends. The assay was immunoSEQ multiplex PCR, and TCRdb's table has in-frame clones only and misses some. The table has 200,000 to 250,000 clones, over 80% seen once. Notes on the study in general: Within the 120 or so validation repertoires, first-cohort TCR clusters tended to co-occur, according to a later analysis.

Among the 100 to 150 subjects of the validation cohort, separate from the roughly 670-subject first cohort, were the donors. A remark on this clone: As yet, its antigen is unknown.

This sequence joins TRBV5-4 and TRBJ2-7, with D perhaps TRBD1 (5 bases). The clonotype comes from a woman in her thirties in good health and CMV-seropositive. The sequenced sample consisted of PBMCs. CDR3 nucleotide sequence: TGTGCCAGCAGCCTCTCAACGTGGGGCAGCCAATACGAGCAGTACTTC. It codes for CASSLSTWGSQYEQYF.